This T cell receptor (beta chain) was obtained from a study of identical twins. This clonotype was counted only a few times. Germline lookup yields CDR1 DFQATT and CDR2 SNEGSKA (reference sequence). CDR3 length: 14 amino acids. TCRdb re-analysed the 5' RACE reads in MiXCR, keeping a single row per CDR3 protein. The data contain 1.5 million to 2 million distinct CDR3 sequences, about 31% of them seen just once; the ten biggest clones take up under 0.35%. V usage is TRBV20-1 and J usage is TRBJ2-5; D possibly uses TRBD1 or TRBD2 (5 bases each). The end of the DNA fits TRBJ2-7 better, so the J call may be wrong. Sequencing was performed on cord blood. The clonotype originates from a newborn girl in good health. CDR3 in DNA: TGCAGTGCGCTCGGGACGAAACCTCCCTACGAGCAGTACTTC. Translated: CSALGTKPPYEQYF.